Below, 15 T cell receptor beta chains from the same sample are listed, as sequenced in a study of T cells in Graves' hyperthyroidism and ophthalmopathy. Amplification of TCR beta CDR3 regions used RNA as the template. The TCR CDR3 was amplified in a first-round RT-PCR using the HTBI primer set. One entry per CDR3 protein, called by TCRdb with MiXCR from the multiplex PCR reads. The table has about 580,000 distinct CDR3 sequences, about half seen once. Sequenced sample: peripheral blood or thyroid tissue (not recorded which). These receptors came from a young woman with Graves' hyperthyroidism.

The table lists this clonotype with many counts. V usage is TRBV5-5 and J usage is TRBJ1-2; TRBD1 might be the D (5 bases). The germline V gene encodes CDR1 SGHKS and CDR2 YYEKEE (reference sequence). The CDR3 covers 12 residues. The germline V and J ends were trimmed by 4 bases and 7 bases, with 11 bases remaining between them. The CDR3 nucleotides are TGTGCCAGCAGCCCCTTGGGGGGTGGCTACACCTTC. It translates to CASSPLGGGYTF.

The CDR3 protein is CASSFRELRSGTGAGDPKPTSYTF. DNA of the CDR3: TGTGCCAGCAGCTTCAGAGAGCTTAGGTCGGGGACAGGCGCCGGAGACCCCAAGCCTACGAGCTACACCTTC. The V and J genes are TRBV7-3 and TRBJ1-2; 8 nucleotides match TRBD1. Losses at the gene ends were 3 bases for V and 9 bases for J; bases not matched to a gene: 39. The CDR3 is 24 amino acids. Germline CDR1 reads SGHTA; CDR2 reads FQGTGA.

As to this clonotype: In this CDR3 the conserved last residue, phenylalanine or tryptophan, is missing, so a read error is likely. It is unclear where the CDR3 begins or ends on the DNA, so no DNA is shown, and the CDR3 is as TCRdb lists it. This chain connects TRBV20-1 to TRBJ1-5. Termini included, the CDR3 measures 9 amino acids. CDR1 is DFQATT and CDR2 is SNEGSKA in the germline V gene (reference sequence). The CDR3 protein is CSAREVELA.

V is TRBV19 and J is TRBJ2-6, with D tentatively TRBD1 or TRBD2 (5 bases each). The V gene's germline CDR1 is LNHDA and CDR2 SQIVND (reference sequence). The CDR3 runs to 15 residues. Trimming removed 9 bases from V and 2 bases from J, with 14 bases in between. CDR3 DNA sequence: TGTGCCAGCCTGGAGTTGGGGGCTGGGGCCAACGTCCTGACTTTC. Its translation is CASLELGAGANVLTF.

The chain joins TRBV10-2 to TRBJ2-7; 13 bases agree with TRBD2. V lost 10 bases and J lost 2; bases outside the gene matches: 5. CDR1 and CDR2 from the germline V gene are WSHSY and SAAADI. The CDR3 is 14 amino acids. For the CDR3, the DNA is TGCGCCACCTTGACTAGCGGGGGGCCCTACGAGCAGTACTTC. Amino acid sequence: CATLTSGGPYEQYF.

About this clonotype: One junction end does not reproduce the germline sequence, and a read error may be involved. The genes are TRBV10-3 and TRBJ1-5; no definite D call. This CDR3 region has 15 residues. CDR1 is ENHRY, CDR2 SYGVKD, per germline. The CDR3 bases are TGTGCCAGCAGTTACTCGAGAACCCTGAGGGAGCCCCAGCATTTT. This encodes CASSYSRTLREPQHF.

With respect to this clonotype: This sequence may be a read error, since a much larger clone differs from it by one base. This rearrangement joins TRBV7-6 to TRBJ2-7; a weak D match, TRBD1 (6 bases). The CDR3 has 13 amino acids. Germline V gene sequence: CDR1 SGHVS, CDR2 FNYEAQ. V shed 10 bases and J shed 0 bases, with 13 bases lying between them. The CDR3 is CATQQGSSYEQYF. The CDR3 nucleotides are TGTGCCACCCAACAGGGAAGCTCCTACGAGCAGTACTTC.

The J gene is TRBJ2-3, the V gene TRBV7-9; D uncertain. The CDR3 runs to 12 residues. Trimming took off 3 bases at V and 6 bases at J, with 7 bases between the two ends. The V gene's germline CDR1 is SEHNR and CDR2 FQNEAQ (reference sequence). The CDR3 is CASSFQEDTQYF. The CDR3 DNA reads as TGTGCCAGCAGCTTCCAGGAGGATACGCAGTATTTT. The full variable domain, completed using reference TRBV7-9 and TRBJ2-3, is DTGVSQNPRHKITKRGQNVTFRCDPISEHNRLYWYRQTLGQGPEFLTYFQNEAQLEKSRLLSDRFSAERPKGSFSTLEIQRTEQGDSAMYLCASSFQEDTQYFGPGTRLTVL.

This clonotype was seen repeatedly, ten times or more. This sequence joins TRBV12-3 or TRBV12-4 and TRBJ1-5, with unresolved D. The CDR3 runs to 11 residues. Trimming removed 0 bases at V and 11 bases at J, with 5 bases between. The DNA for the CDR3 is TGTGCCAGCAGTTTAGCGCATGCCCAGCATTTT. Translation gives CASSLAHAQHF.

Points on this clonotype: Its ends do not fully match the called genes, so a read error is possible. The chain combines TRBV29-1 with TRBJ1-5, with D tentatively TRBD1 (5 bases). The germline V gene encodes CDR1 SQVTM and CDR2 ANQGSEA. The CDR3 loop spans 14 amino acids. The CDR3 coding sequence is TGCAGTGTTGGGCCCGGGGACGGCAATCAGCCCCAGCATTTT. Amino acid sequence: CSVGPGDGNQPQHF.

This chain joins TRBV19 and TRBJ2-2; 7 nucleotides match TRBD2. CDR1 and CDR2 (germline): LNHDA, SQIVND (reference sequence). The V segment lost 7 bases and the J segment 3 bases; nucleotides outside the gene matches: 11. This CDR3 region has 16 residues. The CDR3 region has the DNA TGTGCCAGTAAAAGGGGAGGCGGGAGCTACACCGGGGAGCTGTTTTTT. It codes for CASKRGGGSYTGELFF.

This clonotype was detected ten times or more. The V gene is TRBV2, the J gene TRBJ2-7; 9 nucleotides line up with TRBD2. V dropped 5 bases and J dropped 4; count of bases not matched to a gene: 3. The CDR3 totals 13 residues. Looked up from germline, CDR1 is SNHLY and CDR2 is FYNNEI. CDR3 nucleotides: TGTGCCAGCAGTCCCAGCGGGAGGTACGAGCAGTACTTC. Its protein is CASSPSGRYEQYF.

V is TRBV10-3 and J is TRBJ1-2; weak D call: TRBD1 (5 bases). In germline, CDR1 is ENHRY, CDR2 SYGVKD. V was shortened by 0 bases and J by 7 bases, with 18 bases between the two germline ends. The CDR3 length is 16 residues. The CDR3 bases are TGTGCCATCAGTGAGTCGAGCCAGGGTTTTGGCACTGGCTACACCTTC. Its protein product is CAISESSQGFGTGYTF.

This clonotype was detected a few times. At one end the junction does not follow the germline gene, possibly because of a read error. V and J are TRBV27 and TRBJ2-7, with a weak D call TRBD2 (5 bases). The length of the CDR3 is 13 residues. Germline CDR1 is MNHEY and CDR2 is SMNVEV (reference sequence). In DNA form, the CDR3 reads TGTGCCAGCAGTTTAGGGAGTTCTTACGAGCAGCACTTC. Its protein is CASSLGSSYEQHF.

This chain connects TRBV6-6 to TRBJ2-5; the match to TRBD1 covers 7 bases. With V trimmed by 1 base and J by 2 bases, 7 bases remained unmatched. The germline CDR1 and CDR2 sequences are MNHNY and SVGAGI (reference sequence). CDR3 size: 16 residues. The CDR3 spells CASSYYLPGQQETQYF. DNA of the CDR3: TGTGCCAGCAGTTACTACCTACCGGGACAGCAAGAGACCCAGTACTTC.